This T cell receptor (beta chain) is drawn from a study of cytomegalovirus exposure and HLA in healthy donors (dated by TCRdb to 2015 to 2018). Regarding the study in general: The roughly 650 repertoires of the first cohort and the 95 to 150 validation repertoires were produced on the same platform, according to a later analysis. The study was designed to test whether signatures of past pathogen exposure could be identified by cataloging public T cell receptors. To predict cytomegalovirus infection status, the study brought together high-throughput TCR immunosequencing, statistical association of individual TCRs with disease status, and machine learning. A separate validation cohort of approximately 130 different subjects was used in addition to the approximately 670-subject first cohort. What the work shows at the level of the full study, not this receptor alone: Most TCR sequences were observed very rarely across donors, whereas some public TCRs were present in many individuals. In both the original and validation cohorts, the classifier was reported to diagnose cytomegalovirus status with high specificity and sensitivity. The authors suggested that the approach could potentially be extended to other disease states and immunological phenotypes. A later analysis found that TCRs clustered in the first cohort also tended to co-occur in the 95 to 150 validation repertoires, with about 94% of cluster scores above 0. The study listed 150 to 200 TCR beta chains as associated with cytomegalovirus. A later analysis lacked HLA typing for the validation cohort, so it scored co-occurrence in that cohort across all 110 or so repertoires. A few of the identified cytomegalovirus-associated TCR beta chains were confirmed in vitro to be specific for cytomegalovirus antigens.

In regard to this clone: The specificity of this receptor is unknown. No much larger clone is present one base from it, and per-base qualities are unavailable.

Donors formed part of the validation cohort, which comprised 120 subjects and was distinct from the first cohort of 550 to 850 subjects. Library method: the immunoSEQ multiplex PCR assay. Per the authors' processing: A statistical classification framework was developed to diagnose cytomegalovirus status using the catalog of TCR beta chain sequences. TCRdb re-hosts the immuneACCESS table, in-frame sequences only. Its copies lack some clones; in the studies checked, an unresolved V gene accounts for under half of them, and the cause for the rest is not known. That table is the source of V, J and clone size, and D and trimming were worked out from the DNA. The sample includes roughly 68,000 clones, with about 89% observed a single time. About 1.5% of the sample belongs to the ten largest clones. Via the germline V gene (reference sequence), CDR1 is MNHNY and CDR2 SVGAGI. Its CDR3 holds 16 amino acids, cysteine through phenylalanine. The DNA shown is the 48-base CDR3, in frame from base 1. V trim: 4 bases; J trim: 8 bases; unmatched bases: 16.

Sequences were obtained from PBMCs. The chain links TRBV6-6 with TRBJ1-2; the junction holds 7 bases that match TRBD1. The source is a woman aged 18-29 years in good health and CMV-seronegative. The DNA reads as follows: TGTGCCAGCAGTTTGAGTGGGGACAGCGACCGTCGGGGCTACACCTTC. It translates as CASSLSGDSDRRGYTF.